Sequencing of this TCR beta chain was carried out in a study of cytomegalovirus exposure and HLA in healthy donors. On the study more broadly: In terms of ancestry, the Caucasian-associated cluster contained around four fifths of the approximately 420 genotyped donors.

In the case of this clone: Its specificity is unknown.

Points from the study as a whole: For most TCR beta V segments, an earlier analysis put the productive rate at about 87% or about 30% of the time.

The PCR used 60 Vbeta and 13 Jbeta primers. Libraries were prepared by immunoSEQ multiplex PCR; TCRdb keeps only in-frame clonotypes and omits some of them. The repertoire consists of around 240,000 clones, with around 76% occurring once and the leading ten covering 5% to 6%. This CDR3 has 15 residues. Trimming shortened V by 2 bases and J by 0 bases, and 11 bases separated the two germline ends. Germline V CDR1 and CDR2: SGHNT, YYREEE (reference sequence). The source material was PBMCs. The rearrangement joins TRBV5-4 to TRBJ1-1; D might be TRBD1 (6 bases). This TCR derives from a woman aged 35 to 49 in good health and CMV-seropositive. DNA for the CDR3: TGTGCCAGCAGCTTCCCGGGGACAATGAACACTGAAGCTTTCTTT. Protein sequence: CASSFPGTMNTEAFF.